This is a list of T cell receptor beta chains from one sample in a study of blood T cell repertoires in COVID-19. Libraries were prepared by immunoSEQ multiplex PCR; TCRdb keeps only in-frame clonotypes and omits some of them. Of 120,000 or so clones in the sample, 88% were seen once. Sequencing was carried out using peripheral blood. These receptors originate from a man aged 50-59 years with acute or convalescent COVID-19. Each CDR3 is given with its conserved first and last residue. Fields, in order: V gene, D gene, J gene, CDR3 DNA, CDR3 protein. The D gene is left open where the match is weak.

>TRBV30|NA|TRBJ1-1
TGTGCCTGGATGGAGGGAATTGAAGCTTTCTTT
CAWMEGIEAFF
>TRBV19|NA|TRBJ1-1
TGTGCCAGTAGTATAGCTAGGACATTGAACACTGAAGCTTTCTTT
CASSIARTLNTEAFF
>TRBV7-8|NA|TRBJ1-2
TGTGCCAGCAGCTTAAATTTTGGGGGGGGATCCAACTATGGCTACACCTTC
CASSLNFGGGSNYGYTF
>TRBV21-1|NA|TRBJ1-2
TGTGCCAGCAGCCCCACCCCCGGGACACAGGAAGGCTACACCTTC
CASSPTPGTQEGYTF
>TRBV7-9|NA|TRBJ2-7
TGTGCCAGCAGCTTAGCGGGAACGGGAGCGCACGAGCAGTACTTC
CASSLAGTGAHEQYF
>TRBV2|NA|TRBJ2-1
TGTGCCAGCAGGGGCAGGGGTTACAATGAGCAGTTCTTC
CASRGRGYNEQFF
>TRBV19|TRBD1|TRBJ2-5
TGTGCCAGTAGAAGAACAGGGGGAGAGACCCAGTACTTC
CASRRTGGETQYF
>TRBV19|TRBD1|TRBJ1-2
TGTGCCAGTAGTATGACCGGGACAGGGAACTATGGCTACACCTTC
CASSMTGTGNYGYTF
>TRBV5-8|NA|TRBJ1-2
TGTGCCAGCAGCTTGGAGGAGGGCAACAACTATGGCTACACCTTC
CASSLEEGNNYGYTF
>TRBV7-9|TRBD2|TRBJ2-1
TGTGCCAGCAGCCACTCGAGACTAGCGGGGTCCTACAATGAGCAGTTCTTC
CASSHSRLAGSYNEQFF
>TRBV6-6|TRBD1|TRBJ1-6
TGTGCCAGCAGTGACTCGACAGGGCTCGGCAATTCACCCCTCCACTTT
CASSDSTGLGNSPLHF
>TRBV30|NA|TRBJ1-2
TGTGCCTGGAGTGTCCGCTATGGCTACACCTTC
CAWSVRYGYTF
>TRBV6-1|TRBD2|TRBJ2-3
TGTGCCAGCAGTAAAGGACTAGCGGGAGGGTCGGATACGCAGTATTTT
CASSKGLAGGSDTQYF
>TRBV24-1|TRBD1|TRBJ1-5
TGTGCCACCAGTGAGTCCCTCTTCCGGTGGACAGGCGGTCAGCCCCAGCATTTT
CATSESLFRWTGGQPQHF
>TRBV5-1|TRBD1|TRBJ1-3
TGCGCCAGCAGCTTACAAGGACAGGTTAACACCATATATTTT
CASSLQGQVNTIYF
>TRBV14|NA|TRBJ2-7
TGTGCCAGCAGCCAAGATTCTGGCAGCGCCTACGAGCAGTACTTC
CASSQDSGSAYEQYF